This is a list of T cell receptor beta chains from one sample in a study of blood T cells in healthy people across ages. TCRdb processed the 5' RACE reads anew with MiXCR; each CDR3 protein has one entry. The profile shows 780,000 or so distinct CDR3 sequences, approximately 60% of them singletons. The sample comprised blood. The receptors stem from a man in his forties in good health. Both conserved end residues are part of each CDR3. The order of the fields is CDR3 DNA, CDR3 protein, J gene, D gene, V gene, clone size. D genes are given only for firm matches. A row's size may be missing; if present it is once, few, many or a size class.

DNA: TGCGCCAGCAGCCAAGATTCGCGGGAGCCCTCCTACGAGCAGTACTTC
CDR3: CASSQDSREPSYEQYF
J: TRBJ2-7
D: TRBD2
V: TRBV4-3
size: few

DNA: TGTGCCAGTTCAGGGGGGGACCTCTACGAGCAGTACTTC
CDR3: CASSGGDLYEQYF
J: TRBJ2-7
D: -
V: TRBV19
size: -

DNA: TGTGCCAGCAGCGTAGCGCTAGCGGATACGCAGTATTTT
CDR3: CASSVALADTQYF
J: TRBJ2-3
D: -
V: TRBV9
size: -

DNA: TGTGCCAGCAGCTTAATTCATCAGCAAGAGACCCAGTACTTC
CDR3: CASSLIHQQETQYF
J: TRBJ2-5
D: -
V: TRBV11-2
size: -

DNA: TGTGCCAGCAGTTCCGACAATGCTTTAAAGGGAACCTACGAGCAGTACTTC
CDR3: CASSSDNALKGTYEQYF
J: TRBJ2-7
D: -
V: TRBV28
size: -

DNA: TGCAGCGTTGTGGAACAGGAAGCTTTCTTT
CDR3: CSVVEQEAFF
J: TRBJ1-1
D: -
V: TRBV29-1
size: -

DNA: TGTGCCAGCAGGCAAGCGGGAGTCTACAATGAGCAGTTCTTC
CDR3: CASRQAGVYNEQFF
J: TRBJ2-1
D: TRBD2
V: TRBV12-3/TRBV12-4
size: -

DNA: TGTGCCAGCTCACCATATAGAGGGGGCATGAACGAGCAGTACTTC
CDR3: CASSPYRGGMNEQYF
J: TRBJ2-7
D: TRBD1
V: TRBV18
size: -

DNA: TGCAGCGTGGGGGTGGGCAGCGGGGAGACCCAGTACTTC
CDR3: CSVGVGSGETQYF
J: TRBJ2-5
D: -
V: TRBV29-1
size: -

DNA: TGTGCCAGCTCACCCTCCCCAGTTTACGAGCAGTACTTC
CDR3: CASSPSPVYEQYF
J: TRBJ2-7
D: -
V: TRBV18
size: -

DNA: TGTGCCAGCAGCCCGAGAGGACCAACGCGGCCCACAGATACGCAGTATTTT
CDR3: CASSPRGPTRPTDTQYF
J: TRBJ2-3
D: -
V: TRBV7-3
size: once

DNA: TGCAGTGGGGGGTTAAGAGATACGCAGTATTTT
CDR3: CSGGLRDTQYF
J: TRBJ2-3
D: -
V: TRBV20-1
size: few

DNA: TGCAGTGCTAGACCCGAGTTATTCTACAATGAGCAGTTCTTC
CDR3: CSARPELFYNEQFF
J: TRBJ2-1
D: -
V: TRBV20-1
size: -

DNA: TGCAGCGTGAAATACGGGACTAGCGGCAATGAGCAGTTCTTC
CDR3: CSVKYGTSGNEQFF
J: TRBJ2-1
D: TRBD2
V: TRBV29-1
size: few

DNA: TGCAGTGCCAAACTAGCGGGGGGCACAGATACGCAGTATTTT
CDR3: CSAKLAGGTDTQYF
J: TRBJ2-3
D: TRBD2
V: TRBV20-1
size: -

DNA: TGTGCCAGCAGCCAAGTTCCGGGACAGGGGCTGAATCAGCCCCAGCATTTT
CDR3: CASSQVPGQGLNQPQHF
J: TRBJ1-5
D: TRBD1
V: TRBV4-2
size: -

DNA: TGTGCCACCCGTGGTTTTACTTCAGGGACCCTAACAGATACGCAGTATTTT
CDR3: CATRGFTSGTLTDTQYF
J: TRBJ2-3
D: -
V: TRBV24-1
size: -

DNA: TGTGCCAGCACCTTCGGTAATGAGCAGTACTTC
CDR3: CASTFGNEQYF
J: TRBJ2-7
D: -
V: TRBV27
size: -

DNA: TGCAGCGTAAGAGCGGGAGGACTAAACAATGAGCAGTTCTTC
CDR3: CSVRAGGLNNEQFF
J: TRBJ2-1
D: TRBD2
V: TRBV29-1
size: -

DNA: TGTGCCAGCACAGGACAGGGAATCCCCCTCCACTTT
CDR3: CASTGQGIPLHF
J: TRBJ1-6
D: TRBD1
V: TRBV2
size: few

DNA: TGTGCCAGCAGTTATACAGGGGATTGGGACTATGGCTACACCTTC
CDR3: CASSYTGDWDYGYTF
J: TRBJ1-2
D: TRBD1
V: TRBV2
size: -

DNA: TGTGCCAGCGGGACTAGCGGGCCCTACGAGCAGTACTTC
CDR3: CASGTSGPYEQYF
J: TRBJ2-7
D: TRBD2
V: TRBV28
size: -

DNA: TGTGCCAGCAGTTTGGTTCCACGAGGTCAGCCCCAGCATTTT
CDR3: CASSLVPRGQPQHF
J: TRBJ1-5
D: -
V: TRBV27
size: once

DNA: TGTGCCATCAGTCTACGGCCGACGGATAACTATGGCTACACCTTC
CDR3: CAISLRPTDNYGYTF
J: TRBJ1-2
D: -
V: TRBV10-3
size: -

DNA: TGCGCCAGCAGCCAAGATGGCAGCAGCTCCTACGAGCAGTACTTC
CDR3: CASSQDGSSSYEQYF
J: TRBJ2-7
D: -
V: TRBV4-3
size: few

DNA: TGTGCCAGCAGAGGCACAAACTGGAACAATGAGCAGTTCTTC
CDR3: CASRGTNWNNEQFF
J: TRBJ2-1
D: -
V: TRBV7-2
size: -

DNA: TGCAGTGCTGCGGACAGGGACTATGGCTACACCTTC
CDR3: CSAADRDYGYTF
J: TRBJ1-2
D: TRBD1
V: TRBV20-1
size: -

DNA: TGTGCCATCAGGGCTAGCGGCGACCAAGAGGCCCAGTACTTC
CDR3: CAIRASGDQEAQYF
J: TRBJ2-5
D: TRBD2
V: TRBV10-3
size: -

DNA: TGTGCCAGCAGTTCGGCCCGGGACGCATCAGGCCATGAGCAGTTCTTC
CDR3: CASSSARDASGHEQFF
J: TRBJ2-1
D: -
V: TRBV28
size: -

DNA: TGTGCCAGCAGTTACTCGAGGTCAGCTCGAGGCGGTGAGCAGTTCTTC
CDR3: CASSYSRSARGGEQFF
J: TRBJ2-1
D: -
V: TRBV6-5
size: -

DNA: TGTGCCAGTAGAAAACAGCGATCCTATGGCTACACCTTC
CDR3: CASRKQRSYGYTF
J: TRBJ1-2
D: -
V: TRBV19
size: -

DNA: TGTGCCAGCAGTTACTCCTTTCCTAGTTCGGGCACCGGGGAGCTGTTTTTT
CDR3: CASSYSFPSSGTGELFF
J: TRBJ2-2
D: -
V: TRBV6-2/TRBV6-3
size: -

DNA: TGTGCCAGCAGCTTAGATATCTGGGCTTCGGCAGATACGCAGTATTTT
CDR3: CASSLDIWASADTQYF
J: TRBJ2-3
D: -
V: TRBV7-2
size: -

DNA: TGCGCCAGCAGCCAAGGTGCCCGGGCGGCTACTGAAGCTTTCTTT
CDR3: CASSQGARAATEAFF
J: TRBJ1-1
D: -
V: TRBV4-3
size: few

DNA: TGTGCCAGCAGTTCCATGACGACAGGGGATTTCGGTAATGAGCAGTTCTTC
CDR3: CASSSMTTGDFGNEQFF
J: TRBJ2-1
D: TRBD1
V: TRBV27
size: -

DNA: TGTGCCACCAGTGACCTTCAAGGAACCACAGATACGCAGTATTTT
CDR3: CATSDLQGTTDTQYF
J: TRBJ2-3
D: -
V: TRBV24-1
size: -

DNA: TGTGCCAGCAGCTTAGAGGTAGCGGGTAGATACAATGAGCAGTTCTTC
CDR3: CASSLEVAGRYNEQFF
J: TRBJ2-1
D: TRBD2
V: TRBV11-2
size: few

DNA: TGTGCCAGCAGCTCCGCATGGGGGGTGCTGGTCAATGAGCAGTTCTTC
CDR3: CASSSAWGVLVNEQFF
J: TRBJ2-1
D: -
V: TRBV7-2
size: once

DNA: TGTGCCAGCCCAAATGGGCCTCGGGGATCCCGAGGACCTGGGGCCAACGTCCTGACTTTC
CDR3: CASPNGPRGSRGPGANVLTF
J: TRBJ2-6
D: -
V: TRBV21-1
size: few

DNA: TGTGCCAGCAGGGGGACCAACAGAGTGGGTGGCTACACCTTC
CDR3: CASRGTNRVGGYTF
J: TRBJ1-2
D: -
V: TRBV6-5
size: -

DNA: TGTGCCAGCAGCCCCGGACACCCCCCAGGAAATCAGCCCCAGCATTTT
CDR3: CASSPGHPPGNQPQHF
J: TRBJ1-5
D: -
V: TRBV7-3
size: -

DNA: TGCAGTGCTAGATTACTGGGACTAGCCTCCTCCAATGAGCAGTTCTTC
CDR3: CSARLLGLASSNEQFF
J: TRBJ2-1
D: TRBD2
V: TRBV20-1
size: -

DNA: TGTGCCAGCAGTCGACAGGGGTCGACCTCCGAGCAGTACTTC
CDR3: CASSRQGSTSEQYF
J: TRBJ2-7
D: TRBD1
V: TRBV27
size: -

DNA: TGCAGTGCTAGAGATTCGGCGGACCACCAACCCTACGAGCAGTACTTC
CDR3: CSARDSADHQPYEQYF
J: TRBJ2-7
D: -
V: TRBV20-1
size: few